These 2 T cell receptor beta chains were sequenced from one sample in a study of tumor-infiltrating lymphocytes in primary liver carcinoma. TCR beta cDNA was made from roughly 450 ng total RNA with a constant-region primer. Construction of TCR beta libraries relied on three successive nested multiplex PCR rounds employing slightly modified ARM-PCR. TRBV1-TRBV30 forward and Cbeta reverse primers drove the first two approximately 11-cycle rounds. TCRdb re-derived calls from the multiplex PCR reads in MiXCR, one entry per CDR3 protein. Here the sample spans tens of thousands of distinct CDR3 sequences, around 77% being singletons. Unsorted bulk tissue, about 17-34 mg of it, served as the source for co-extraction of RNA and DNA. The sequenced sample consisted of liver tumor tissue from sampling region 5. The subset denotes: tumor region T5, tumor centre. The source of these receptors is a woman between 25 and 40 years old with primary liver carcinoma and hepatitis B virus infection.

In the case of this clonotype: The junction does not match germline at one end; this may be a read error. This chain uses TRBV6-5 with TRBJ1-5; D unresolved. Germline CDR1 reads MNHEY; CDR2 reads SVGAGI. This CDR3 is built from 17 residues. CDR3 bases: TGTGCCAGCAGTTACTATCCTGTCGGAAATTGCAATCAGCCCCAGCATTTC. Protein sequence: CASSYYPVGNCNQPQHF.

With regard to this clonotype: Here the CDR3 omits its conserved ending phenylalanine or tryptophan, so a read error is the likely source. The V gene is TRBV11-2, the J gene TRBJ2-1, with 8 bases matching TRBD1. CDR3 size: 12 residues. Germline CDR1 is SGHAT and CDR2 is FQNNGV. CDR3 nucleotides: TGTACCAGCAGCCCGACAGGGGATGAGCAGTTCTCC. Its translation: CTSSPTGDEQFS.